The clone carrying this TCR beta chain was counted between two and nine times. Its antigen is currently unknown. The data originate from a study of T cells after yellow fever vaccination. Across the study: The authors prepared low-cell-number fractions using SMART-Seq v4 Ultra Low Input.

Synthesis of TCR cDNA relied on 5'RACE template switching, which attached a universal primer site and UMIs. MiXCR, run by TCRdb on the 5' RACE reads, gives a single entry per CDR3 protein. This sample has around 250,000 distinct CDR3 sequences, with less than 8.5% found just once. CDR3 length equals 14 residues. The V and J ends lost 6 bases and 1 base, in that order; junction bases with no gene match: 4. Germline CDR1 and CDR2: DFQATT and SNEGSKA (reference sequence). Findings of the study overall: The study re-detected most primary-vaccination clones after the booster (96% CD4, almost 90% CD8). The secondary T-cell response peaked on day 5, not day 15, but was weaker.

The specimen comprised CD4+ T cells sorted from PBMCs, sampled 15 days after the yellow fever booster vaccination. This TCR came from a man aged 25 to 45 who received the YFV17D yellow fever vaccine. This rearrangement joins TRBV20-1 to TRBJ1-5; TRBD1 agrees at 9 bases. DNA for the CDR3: TGCAGTGCCCTCGGGACAGGGAGCAATCAGCCCCAGCATTTT. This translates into CSALGTGSNQPQHF.